This T cell receptor beta chain was recorded in a study of human T cells and chemical hapten exposure. Study-level points and caveats: TCRs whose frequency exceeded 1 in 1000 remained the same following DPC sensitization.

TCRdb processed the 5' RACE reads anew with MiXCR; each CDR3 protein has one entry. The data contain under 85,000 distinct CDR3 sequences, about 7.7% of them singletons. Germline V lookup: CDR1 DFQATT, CDR2 SNEGSKA (reference sequence). CDR3 length: 15 amino acids. The ends were cut back, 2 bases at V and 2 bases at J, with 15 bases in the middle. The table lists this clonotype with a few counts. The target antigen is unknown. Total RNA was isolated from whole blood that had not been fractionated. The V gene is TRBV20-1, the J gene TRBJ1-1; weak D call: TRBD1 (5 bases). The sequence was obtained from a male donor in good health. For the CDR3, the DNA is TGCAGTGCTAGACAGGGTACCCGGATTAACACTGAAGCTTTCTTT. It specifies CSARQGTRINTEAFF.